This record looks at one T cell receptor (beta chain) sequence and its context. The antigen remains undetermined. TCRdb called the 5' RACE reads again in MiXCR, with one record for every CDR3 protein. Here the sample spans 420,000 or so distinct CDR3 sequences, around a sixth being singletons. This record belongs to a study of identical twins. Study results and limitations: Fewer insertions marked abundant cord blood beta clonotypes; young adult naive trended weakly, memory not at all. Out-of-frame TCR alpha sharing observed in monozygotic twins exceeded model estimates.

CDR1 SGHRS and CDR2 YFSETQ come from the germline V gene. Between the trimmed V and J ends, which lost 6 bases and 2 bases, there was a span of 15 bases. This CDR3 contains 14 residues. The gene calls are TRBV5-1 and TRBJ2-7; TRBD1 or TRBD2 may be the D gene (7 bases each). Sequencing was performed on naive T cells sorted from blood. This TCR was recovered from a man aged 50 or older in good health. The CDR3 bases are TGCGCCAGCATGGGCCAGGGGGGGCCCTACGAGCAGTACTTC. Translation: CASMGQGGPYEQYF.